This T cell receptor beta chain stems from a study of T cells in Graves' hyperthyroidism and ophthalmopathy. Study summary: The initial diagnosis was the point when peripheral blood was collected, ahead of any treatment. General study findings and limits: Ophthalmopathy cases were set apart from stable hyperthyroidism by a 13 V-J model. Among clonotypes expanded in thyroid above 0.001, most were also found in blood.

The study based diagnoses on clinical symptoms, serum thyroxine and TRAb, thyroid ultrasound and orbital computed tomography. This clonotype was observed a few times. The antigen remains undetermined. Germline-derived CDR1 and CDR2 are SEHNR and FQNEAQ (reference sequence). The CDR3 is 12 amino acids. V dropped 3 bases and J dropped 15; count of bases not matched to a gene: 6. The TCR beta CDR3 regions underwent amplification using RNA transcripts as the source. HTBI primers were used for first-round RT-PCR of the TCR CDR3. MiXCR, run by TCRdb on the multiplex PCR reads, gives a single entry per CDR3 protein. The repertoire includes a few hundred thousand distinct CDR3 sequences, roughly 15% of them detected once, and about 20% sits in the top ten.

This TCR derives from a woman aged 60-75 years with Graves' ophthalmopathy. The specimen was blood. The chain has TRBV7-9 and TRBJ2-1, with 9 positions matching TRBD2. CDR3 in amino acids: CASSFSGRGLFF. As DNA, the CDR3 is TGTGCCAGCAGCTTTAGCGGGAGAGGTTTGTTCTTC.